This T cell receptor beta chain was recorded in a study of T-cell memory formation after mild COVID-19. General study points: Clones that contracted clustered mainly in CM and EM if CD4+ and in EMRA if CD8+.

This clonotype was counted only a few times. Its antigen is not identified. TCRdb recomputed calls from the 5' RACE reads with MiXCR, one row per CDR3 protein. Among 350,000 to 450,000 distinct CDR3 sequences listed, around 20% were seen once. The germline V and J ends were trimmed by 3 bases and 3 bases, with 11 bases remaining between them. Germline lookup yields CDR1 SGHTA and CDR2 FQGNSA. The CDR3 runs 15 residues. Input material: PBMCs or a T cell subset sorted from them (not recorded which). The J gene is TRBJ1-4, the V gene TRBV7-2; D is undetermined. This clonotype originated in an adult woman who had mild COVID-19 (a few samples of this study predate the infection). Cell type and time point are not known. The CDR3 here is CASSFYGLPNEKLFF. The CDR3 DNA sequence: TGTGCCAGCAGCTTTTACGGGTTGCCTAATGAAAAACTGTTTTTT. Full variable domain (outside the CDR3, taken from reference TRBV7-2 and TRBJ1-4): GAGVSQSPSNKVTEKGKDVELRCDPISGHTALYWYRQSLGQGLEFLIYFQGNSAPDKSGLPSDRFSAERTGGSVSTLTIQRTQQEDSAVYLCASSFYGLPNEKLFFGSGTQLSVL.